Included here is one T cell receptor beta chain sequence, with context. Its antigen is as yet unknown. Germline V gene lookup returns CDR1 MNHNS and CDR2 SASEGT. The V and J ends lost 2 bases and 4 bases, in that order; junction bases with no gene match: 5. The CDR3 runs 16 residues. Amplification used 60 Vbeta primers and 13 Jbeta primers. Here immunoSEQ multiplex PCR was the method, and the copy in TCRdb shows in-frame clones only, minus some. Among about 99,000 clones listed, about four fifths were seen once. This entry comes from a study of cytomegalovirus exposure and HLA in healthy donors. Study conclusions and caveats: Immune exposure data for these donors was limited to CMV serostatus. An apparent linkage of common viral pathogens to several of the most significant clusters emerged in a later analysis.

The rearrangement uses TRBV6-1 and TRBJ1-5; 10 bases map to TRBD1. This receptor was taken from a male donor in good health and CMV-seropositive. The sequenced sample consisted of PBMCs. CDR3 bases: TGTGCCAGCAGTGAATTGTGGACAGGGGGGAATCAGCCCCAGCATTTT. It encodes CASSELWTGGNQPQHF.